This TCR beta chain comes out of a study of PD-1 blockade in classical Hodgkin lymphoma. Trimming removed 3 bases from V and 8 bases from J; junction bases left unmatched: 7. Germline V CDR1 and CDR2: SGHNT, YYREEE (reference sequence). This CDR3 comprises 16 residues. Only in-frame clones appear in the TCRdb table, and some are missing; sequencing was by immunoSEQ multiplex PCR. The table records some 15,000 clones, around nine tenths of them present only once. Indicated time point: cycle 4 day 1 (C4D1), after less than 7 weeks of nivolumab. Relapses following autologous stem cell transplantation were seen in all patients, with brentuximab vedotin exposure varying. Researchers report purifying CD4+ T cells from thawed PBMCs by magnetic negative selection.

This receptor was taken from a human donor with classical Hodgkin lymphoma. The chain carries TRBV5-4 and TRBJ2-1; 14 nucleotides line up with TRBD2. The sample consisted of CD4+ T cells from blood, taken before the fourth cycle of nivolumab. The CDR3 protein is CASSSEGLAGVDEQFF. The CDR3 region has the DNA TGTGCCAGCAGCTCGGAGGGACTAGCGGGAGTGGATGAGCAGTTCTTC.